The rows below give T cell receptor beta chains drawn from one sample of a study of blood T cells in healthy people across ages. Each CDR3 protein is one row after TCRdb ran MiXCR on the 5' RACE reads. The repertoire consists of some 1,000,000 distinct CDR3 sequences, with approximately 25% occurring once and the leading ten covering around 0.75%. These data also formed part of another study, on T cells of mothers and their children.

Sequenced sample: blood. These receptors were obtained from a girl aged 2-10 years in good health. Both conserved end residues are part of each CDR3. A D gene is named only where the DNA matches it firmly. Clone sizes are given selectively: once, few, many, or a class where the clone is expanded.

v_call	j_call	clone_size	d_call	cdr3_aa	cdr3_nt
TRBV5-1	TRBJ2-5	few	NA	CASSLAGGGASETQYF	TGCGCCAGCAGCTTGGCCGGTGGGGGGGCTTCGGAGACCCAGTACTTC
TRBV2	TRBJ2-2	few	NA	CASSPGGSGELFF	TGTGCCAGCAGTCCTGGGGGGTCCGGGGAGCTGTTTTTT
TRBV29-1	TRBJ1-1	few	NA	CSVHPLLPNTEAFF	TGCAGCGTTCACCCTCTCCTTCCGAACACTGAAGCTTTCTTT
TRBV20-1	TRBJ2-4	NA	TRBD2	CSALGTTENIQYF	TGCAGTGCGCTCGGGACTACTGAGAACATTCAGTACTTC
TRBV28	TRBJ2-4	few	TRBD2	CASSLTSGGTAKNIQYF	TGTGCCAGCAGCCTAACAAGCGGGGGGACCGCCAAAAACATTCAGTACTTC
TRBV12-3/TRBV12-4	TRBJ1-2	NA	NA	CASSLSAGFGGGYTF	TGTGCCAGCAGTTTATCGGCAGGGTTTGGCGGTGGCTACACCTTC
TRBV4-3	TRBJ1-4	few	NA	CASSQGVDRREKLFF	TGCGCCAGCAGCCAAGGTGTGGATCGAAGGGAAAAACTGTTTTTT
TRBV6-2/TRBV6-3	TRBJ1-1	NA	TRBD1	CASSYGDRPNTEAFF	TGTGCCAGCAGTTACGGGGACAGGCCGAACACTGAAGCTTTCTTT
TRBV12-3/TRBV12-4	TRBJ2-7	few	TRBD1	CASTFRDRVYEQYF	TGTGCCAGCACTTTCCGGGACAGGGTCTACGAGCAGTACTTC
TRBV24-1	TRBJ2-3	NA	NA	CATSDSGRTSTDTQYF	TGTGCCACCAGTGATTCTGGGCGTACTAGCACAGATACGCAGTATTTT
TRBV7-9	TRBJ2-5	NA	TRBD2	CASSKLGISGRSTQETQYF	TGTGCCAGCAGCAAACTTGGAATTAGCGGGAGGAGTACACAAGAGACCCAGTACTTC
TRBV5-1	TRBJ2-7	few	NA	CASSFRAGYEQYF	TGCGCCAGCAGCTTCAGGGCGGGTTACGAGCAGTACTTC
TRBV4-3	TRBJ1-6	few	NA	CASSLGPSNSPLHF	TGCGCCAGCAGCCTGGGACCATCTAATTCACCCCTCCACTTT
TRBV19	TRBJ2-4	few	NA	CASSIQLPTKNIQYF	TGTGCCAGTAGTATCCAGCTTCCAACCAAAAACATTCAGTACTTC
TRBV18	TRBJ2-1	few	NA	CASSPSIVYNEQFF	TGTGCCAGCTCACCATCGATAGTTTACAATGAGCAGTTCTTC
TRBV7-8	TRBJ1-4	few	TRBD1	CASSPISGGLNGLFF	TGTGCCAGCAGCCCCATATCAGGGGGCCTAAATGGGCTGTTTTTT
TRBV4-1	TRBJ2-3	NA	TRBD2	CASSQEGAGGLRGADTQYF	TGCGCCAGCAGCCAAGAAGGAGCGGGAGGACTTAGAGGTGCAGATACGCAGTATTTT
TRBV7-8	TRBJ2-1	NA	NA	CASSMSNEQFF	TGTGCCAGCAGTATGTCCAATGAGCAGTTCTTC
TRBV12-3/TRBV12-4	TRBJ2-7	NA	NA	CASSLGRGQGPFYEQYF	TGTGCCAGCAGTTTGGGGAGGGGGCAGGGACCTTTCTACGAGCAGTACTTC
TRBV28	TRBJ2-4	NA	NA	CASSSPGSKNIQYF	TGTGCCAGCAGTTCACCAGGGTCCAAAAACATTCAGTACTTC
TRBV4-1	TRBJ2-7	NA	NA	CASSQDMVGGTEQYF	TGCGCCAGCAGCCAAGATATGGTCGGGGGAACCGAGCAGTACTTC
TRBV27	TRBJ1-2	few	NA	CASSLIGADYGYTF	TGTGCCAGCAGTTTGATCGGGGCGGACTATGGCTACACCTTC
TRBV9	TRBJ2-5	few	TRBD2	CASSVGSGLAGGGVETQYF	TGTGCCAGCAGCGTAGGTTCCGGACTAGCGGGAGGAGGGGTAGAGACCCAGTACTTC
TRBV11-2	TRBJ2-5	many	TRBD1	CASSLDLGQGWETQYF	TGTGCCAGCAGCTTAGATTTAGGACAGGGATGGGAGACCCAGTACTTC
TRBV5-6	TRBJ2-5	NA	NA	CASSSMGGTQYF	TGTGCCAGCAGCTCTATGGGGGGGACCCAGTACTTC
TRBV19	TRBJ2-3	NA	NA	CASRREPISTDTQYF	TGTGCCAGTAGGAGGGAGCCCATAAGCACAGATACGCAGTATTTT
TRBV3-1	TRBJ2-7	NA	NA	CASSQDRGGYGQYF	TGTGCCAGCAGCCAAGATCGCGGGGGCTACGGGCAGTACTTC
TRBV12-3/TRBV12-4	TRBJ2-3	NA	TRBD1	CASSYTGAGTDTQYF	TGTGCCAGCAGTTATACAGGGGCGGGTACAGATACGCAGTATTTT
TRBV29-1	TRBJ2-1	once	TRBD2	CSVGAGAVIDEQFF	TGCAGCGTAGGGGCGGGAGCTGTTATAGATGAGCAGTTCTTC
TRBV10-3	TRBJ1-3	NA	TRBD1	CAISEGTVSGNTIYF	TGTGCCATCAGTGAAGGGACAGTCTCTGGAAACACCATATATTTT
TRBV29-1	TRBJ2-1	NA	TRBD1	CSVEGRGKGTGNSYEQFF	TGCAGCGTTGAGGGAAGGGGGAAAGGGACAGGGAACTCCTACGAGCAGTTCTTC
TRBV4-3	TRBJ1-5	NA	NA	CASSQDKGQPQHF	TGCGCCAGCAGCCAAGATAAGGGTCAGCCCCAGCATTTT
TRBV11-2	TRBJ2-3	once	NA	CASSRQADYTDTQYF	TGTGCCAGCAGCCGTCAAGCGGACTACACAGATACGCAGTATTTT
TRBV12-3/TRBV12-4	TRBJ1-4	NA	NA	CASSMQLGFNEKLFF	TGTGCCAGCAGTATGCAACTGGGGTTTAATGAAAAACTGTTTTTT
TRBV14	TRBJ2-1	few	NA	CASSQDWSRGRHEQFF	TGTGCCAGCAGCCAAGATTGGAGCAGGGGCAGGCATGAGCAGTTCTTC
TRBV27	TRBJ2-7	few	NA	CASSPEVQRSYEQYF	TGTGCCAGCAGTCCCGAAGTTCAGAGATCCTACGAGCAGTACTTC
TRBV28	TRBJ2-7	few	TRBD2	CASGFRLAASYEQYF	TGTGCCAGCGGTTTTCGACTAGCGGCCTCCTACGAGCAGTACTTC
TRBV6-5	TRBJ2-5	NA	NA	CASRWRGGTQYF	TGTGCCAGCAGATGGCGGGGCGGGACCCAGTACTTC
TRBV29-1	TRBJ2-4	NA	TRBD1	CSAYRDRGAKNIQYF	TGCAGCGCATACCGGGACAGGGGAGCCAAAAACATTCAGTACTTC
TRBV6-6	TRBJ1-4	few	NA	CASSSTGRAASEELFF	TGTGCCAGCAGTTCCACGGGCAGGGCTGCCTCAGAAGAACTGTTTTTT
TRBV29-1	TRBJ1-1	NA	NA	CSVEPLPEVNTEAFF	TGCAGCGTTGAACCTCTCCCGGAGGTGAACACTGAAGCTTTCTTT
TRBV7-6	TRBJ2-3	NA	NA	CASSLLTTRGTDTQYF	TGTGCCAGCAGCCTACTTACTACCAGGGGCACAGATACGCAGTATTTT
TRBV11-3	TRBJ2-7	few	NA	CASSLEGGVDEQYF	TGTGCCAGCAGCTTAGAGGGCGGGGTCGACGAGCAGTACTTC
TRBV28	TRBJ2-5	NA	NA	CASSLTGAGFSFF	TGTGCCAGCAGTCTCACAGGTGCCGGGTTCTCGTTCTTC
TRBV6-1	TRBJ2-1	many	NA	CASSDLFGDSAGEQFF	TGTGCCAGCAGTGATCTCTTCGGGGACTCCGCGGGGGAGCAGTTCTTC
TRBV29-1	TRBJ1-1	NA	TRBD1	CSVGQGAKGEAFF	TGCAGCGTTGGACAGGGGGCCAAGGGTGAAGCTTTCTTT
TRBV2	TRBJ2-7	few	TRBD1	CASSPITGTDTYEQYF	TGTGCCAGCAGTCCAATTACCGGGACAGACACCTACGAGCAGTACTTC
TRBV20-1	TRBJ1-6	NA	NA	CSARGFWGTLHF	TGCAGTGCTAGAGGGTTTTGGGGGACCCTCCACTTT
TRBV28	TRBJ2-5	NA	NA	CASIFRVGARETQYF	TGTGCCAGCATCTTTCGTGTTGGGGCGCGAGAGACCCAGTACTTC
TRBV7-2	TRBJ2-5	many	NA	CASSLRGKETQYF	TGTGCCAGCAGCTTACGGGGGAAAGAGACCCAGTACTTC
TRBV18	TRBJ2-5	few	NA	CASSPLASEDQYF	TGTGCCAGCTCACCACTGGCTAGTGAGGACCAGTACTTC
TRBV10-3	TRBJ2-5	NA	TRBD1	CAIRGGEETQYF	TGTGCCATCAGAGGGGGCGAAGAGACCCAGTACTTC
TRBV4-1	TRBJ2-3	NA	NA	CASSQGRWTDTQYF	TGCGCCAGCAGCCAAGGGAGGTGGACAGATACGCAGTATTTT
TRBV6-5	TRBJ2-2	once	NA	CASSLPTDREPNTGELFF	TGTGCCAGCAGTTTACCGACAGACCGGGAACCAAACACCGGGGAGCTGTTTTTT
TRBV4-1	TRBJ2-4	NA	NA	CASSPITGSLAKNIQYF	TGTGCCAGCAGCCCAATAACGGGTTCCCTAGCCAAAAACATTCAGTACTTC
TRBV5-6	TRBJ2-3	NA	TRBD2	CASSPAGLSTDTQYF	TGTGCCAGCAGCCCAGCGGGGCTAAGCACAGATACGCAGTATTTT
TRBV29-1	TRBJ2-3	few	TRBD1	CSVAGGQGGDTQYF	TGCAGCGTTGCTGGGGGACAGGGGGGAGATACGCAGTATTTT
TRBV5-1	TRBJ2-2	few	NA	CASTSPNTGELFF	TGCGCCAGCACCAGCCCGAACACCGGGGAGCTGTTTTTT
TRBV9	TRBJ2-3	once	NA	CASSVERQPTDTQYF	TGTGCCAGCAGCGTAGAGAGGCAGCCCACAGATACGCAGTATTTT
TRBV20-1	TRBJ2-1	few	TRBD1	CSATRTGFYNEQFF	TGCAGTGCCACCAGGACAGGGTTCTACAATGAGCAGTTCTTC